A selection of T cell receptor beta chains follows, all from one sample in a study of T cell responses to AZD1222 COVID-19 vaccine. Some clones are missing from TCRdb's copy, which holds only in-frame ones; the method was immunoSEQ multiplex PCR. Here the sample spans 55,000 to 75,000 clones, roughly 90% being singletons. The sample in question was peripheral blood, obtained on day 0 of AZD1222 vaccination. The receptor source for this set is an adult in good health. CDR3s include the opening cysteine and the closing phenylalanine or tryptophan.

V: TRBV7-3; CDR3: CASSLRGTGGPYSGRALSTDTQYF
V: TRBV7-9; CDR3: CASSAGGRLNLYGYTF
V: TRBV5-4; CDR3: CASSLGGLAAKETQYF
V: TRBV7-6; CDR3: CASSLAGGEETQYF
V: TRBV4-1; CDR3: CASSQQIDRSGANVLTF
V: TRBV10-2; CDR3: CASSGQINQPQHF
V: TRBV6-5; CDR3: CASKKGAGTEAFF
V: TRBV5-1; CDR3: CASSLVKTTIDEQFF
V: TRBV5-4; CDR3: CASFPWAGLMNTEAFF
V: TRBV11-2; CDR3: CASSPRTSYYGYTF
V: TRBV19; CDR3: CASSIDRSGYGYTF
V: TRBV10-2; CDR3: CASTGGGGLGNQPQHF
V: TRBV19; CDR3: CASSNGLAGVTGELFF
V: TRBV18; CDR3: CASSLQGGREGNQPQHF
V: TRBV30; CDR3: CAWSDADRQVAEAFF
V: TRBV6-2/TRBV6-3; CDR3: CASSPGTSGRDEQFF
V: TRBV29-1; CDR3: CSAIAGVETQYF
V: TRBV28; CDR3: CASRTQGGGTEAFF
V: TRBV19; CDR3: CASSDRGNQPQHF
V: TRBV29-1; CDR3: CSVSGRLYEQYF
V: TRBV28; CDR3: CASSLGGNSYEQYF
V: TRBV29-1; CDR3: CSVEKGGRARDTQYF
V: TRBV28; CDR3: CASSLLGQQETQYF
V: TRBV6-5; CDR3: CASNTREEAFF
V: TRBV6-4; CDR3: CASSFDRSSTDTQYF
V: TRBV6-5; CDR3: CASSSSSGGSYNEQFF
V: TRBV5-4; CDR3: CASSWGLADYEQYF
V: TRBV6-5; CDR3: CASTKGPTNGYTF
V: TRBV6-4; CDR3: CASSDSAGVDEQFF
V: TRBV12-3/TRBV12-4; CDR3: CASREGARDTQYF
V: TRBV9; CDR3: CASSVDVENTDTQYF
V: TRBV5-1; CDR3: CASSSRTDMNTEAFF
V: TRBV7-9; CDR3: CASSSGGSLGANVLTF
V: TRBV7-9; CDR3: CASSLGLAPDEQFF
V: TRBV18; CDR3: CASSPGDRRNYGYTF
V: TRBV6-5; CDR3: CASRNPQGGTEAFF
V: TRBV7-7; CDR3: CASSIGTSGTYEQYF
V: TRBV28; CDR3: CASSNGGTYEQYF
V: TRBV25-1; CDR3: CASSGGRGLSGANVLTF
V: TRBV4-2; CDR3: CASSQASREGGEEQFF
V: TRBV5-1; CDR3: CASSGDSLRTGELFF
V: TRBV24-1; CDR3: CATSETPSGRAADTQYF
V: TRBV7-9; CDR3: CASSLDTTGELFF
V: TRBV10-3; CDR3: CAISEQGAWKGYTF
V: TRBV3-1/TRBV3-2; CDR3: CASSQGDSYVSYEQYF
V: TRBV27; CDR3: CASSLYRSSYNSPLHF
V: TRBV5-1; CDR3: CASSSGQDEKLFF
V: TRBV29-1; CDR3: CSVEEVADTQYF
V: TRBV15; CDR3: CATSREPGQGNQPQHF
V: TRBV7-6; CDR3: CASSRNLAGYYNEQFF